One sample yielded the 16 T cell receptor beta chains listed below, sequenced in a study of T cell repertoires in cytomegalovirus infection. TCRdb re-called the reads with MiXCR, one entry per CDR3 protein. The table lists 380,000 or so distinct CDR3 sequences, roughly 34% of them singletons, with 13% in the top ten. These receptors are not linked to any known antigen. This material consisted of cultured PBMCs, taken from culture after CMV antigen stimulation. These receptors originate from a human donor in good health (CMV status not recorded). Some clones in this sample may be carry-over from other donors' samples.

This clonotype was recorded a few times. The rearrangement links TRBV10-3 to TRBJ2-3; 14 bases line up with TRBD2. V gave up 7 bases and J gave up 6 bases; unmatched junction bases: 6. Looked up from germline, CDR1 is ENHRY and CDR2 is SYGVKD. This CDR3 is built from 15 residues. CDR3 amino acids: CAITTGLAGVDTQYF. DNA for the CDR3: TGTGCCATCACAACGGGACTAGCGGGAGTGGATACGCAGTATTTT.

This clonotype was detected a few times. This sequence joins TRBV7-2 and TRBJ1-2; D gene ambiguous. V gave up 2 bases and J gave up 6 bases, with 16 bases separating them. Germline V gives CDR1 SGHTA, CDR2 FQGNSA. The CDR3 runs 15 residues. CDR3 nucleotides: TGTGCCAGCAGCTTAATATTGGGAGGGAAGAATGGCTACACCTTC. Protein product: CASSLILGGKNGYTF. The full variable domain, its missing parts supplied by reference TRBV7-2 and TRBJ1-2, is GAGVSQSPSNKVTEKGKDVELRCDPISGHTALYWYRQSLGQGLEFLIYFQGNSAPDKSGLPSDRFSAERTGGSVSTLTIQRTQQEDSAVYLCASSLILGGKNGYTFGSGTRLTVV.

The CDR3 loop reads CASSLSLAGSPGELFF. CDR3 nucleotide sequence: TGTGCCAGCAGCTTATCACTAGCGGGATCCCCCGGGGAGCTGTTTTTT. This rearrangement joins TRBV7-4 to TRBJ2-2, with 10 positions matching TRBD2. The germline CDR1 and CDR2 sequences are SGHVT and SQSDAQ. The CDR3 loop spans 16 amino acids. V shed 2 bases and J 6 bases; nucleotides not matched to a gene: 6. Using reference TRBV7-4 and TRBJ2-2 for the parts outside the CDR3, the full variable domain is GAGVSQSPRYKVAKRGRDVALRCDSISGHVTLYWYRQTLGQGSEVLTYSQSDAQRDKSGRPSGRFSAERPERSVSTLKIQRTEQGDSAVYLCASSLSLAGSPGELFFGEGSRLTVL.

The CDR3 DNA reads as TGTGCCAGTAGTATAGTGGCTAGCGGGAGTTGGAATGAGCAGTTCTTC. Amino acid sequence: CASSIVASGSWNEQFF. The chain recombines TRBV19 with TRBJ2-1, with TRBD2 matching over 10 bases. J lost 7 bases, V lost 1 base, and 7 bases had no gene match. The CDR3 is 16 amino acids. The germline gives CDR1 LNHDA, CDR2 SQIVND (reference sequence).

To note about this clonotype: At one end the junction does not follow the germline gene, possibly because of a read error. The genes are TRBV7-8 and TRBJ1-3; D is uncertain. Germline lookup yields CDR1 SGHVS and CDR2 FQNEAQ. This CDR3 has 16 amino acids. For the CDR3, the DNA is TGTGCCAGAAGCTTACCCGACCGGGCGGCTGGAAACACCATATATTTT. Translating gives CARSLPDRAAGNTIYF.

The count of this clonotype is one. The chain employs TRBV10-2 and TRBJ2-7; D gene ambiguous. V gave up 6 bases and J gave up 3 bases, with 18 bases separating them. Germline V gives CDR1 WSHSY, CDR2 SAAADI. This CDR3 is built from 15 residues. CDR3 sequence reads: CASSPEWLGNYEQYV. The CDR3 DNA is TGCGCCAGCAGCCCGGAGTGGCTAGGAAACTACGAGCAGTACGTC.

This clonotype was detected a few times. The chain joins TRBV6-2 or TRBV6-3 to TRBJ2-3; 7 bases map to TRBD2. J was trimmed by 0 bases and V by 5 bases; bases with no gene match: 14. Per the germline V gene, CDR1 is MNHEY and CDR2 is SVGEGT. This CDR3 comprises 18 residues. CDR3 in amino acids: CASSAGVGTPRSTDTQYF. CDR3 sequence (DNA): TGTGCCAGCAGTGCGGGGGTTGGGACTCCACGTAGCACAGATACGCAGTATTTT.

This clonotype was seen a handful of times. This chain links TRBV7-2 with TRBJ1-5; D might be TRBD1 (6 bases). Trimming stripped 4 bases from V and 6 bases from J, with 16 bases between. CDR1 and CDR2 from the germline V gene are SGHTA and FQGNSA. This CDR3 is built from 15 residues. Here the CDR3 DNA reads TGTGCCAGCAGCTCCCTTACGGGGGGGGCTCAGCCCCAGCATTTT. Its protein is CASSSLTGGAQPQHF.

This clonotype was recorded once. The J gene is TRBJ2-1, the V gene TRBV7-9; 8 nucleotides match TRBD2. Germline values: CDR1 SEHNR, CDR2 FQNEAQ (reference sequence). J gave up 8 bases and V 3 bases, and 9 bases lay outside the gene matches. The CDR3 totals 15 residues. CDR3 amino acids: CASSFVGRESDEQFF. The CDR3 DNA reads as TGTGCCAGCAGCTTCGTCGGGAGGGAGAGCGATGAGCAGTTCTTC.

This clonotype has more than one count but fewer than ten. The chain employs TRBV10-3 and TRBJ2-7; 7 positions match TRBD1. After removal of 7 bases from V and 3 bases from J, the junction contained 9 bases not matched to a gene. The CDR3 has 14 amino acids. CDR1 is ENHRY, CDR2 SYGVKD, per germline. The CDR3 spells CAIIRPGQIYEQYV. CDR3 DNA: TGTGCCATCATTCGTCCGGGACAGATCTACGAGCAGTACGTC.

The gene calls are TRBV20-1 and TRBJ2-1, with a possible D match to TRBD2 (5 bases). V dropped 4 bases and J dropped 4 bases, with 11 bases sitting between them. Germline V CDR1 and CDR2: DFQATT, SNEGSKA (reference sequence). The CDR3 runs 13 residues. The CDR3, as DNA: TGCAGTGCTACTCCGGGGAGATACAATGAGCAGTTCTTC. Its protein product is CSATPGRYNEQFF.

This chain connects TRBV29-1 to TRBJ2-1; possibly TRBD2 for D (6 bases). With 4 bases removed from V and 2 bases from J, the gap between germline ends came to 18 bases. The CDR3 spans 16 residues. Germline values: CDR1 SQVTM, CDR2 ANQGSEA. CDR3 DNA: TGCAGCGTTGCAGGAGCGGAGGGGCTACCCTACAATGAGCAGTTCTTC. Translating it yields CSVAGAEGLPYNEQFF.

The genes are TRBV5-1 and TRBJ2-7; TRBD2 matches 10 bases. The CDR3 sequence is 15 residues long. J was trimmed by 1 base and V by 4 bases; bases with no gene match: 5. In germline, CDR1 is SGHRS, CDR2 YFSETQ. CDR3 sequence reads: CASSLLAGQSYEQYF. The CDR3 DNA is TGCGCCAGCAGCCTACTAGCGGGACAGTCCTACGAGCAGTACTTC.

This clonotype has a handful of counts. The V call is TRBV18, the J call TRBJ2-5; 7 nucleotides agree with TRBD2. V trimming: 3 bases; J trimming: 5 bases; junction bases outside the gene matches: 6. The germline V gene has CDR1 KGHSH and CDR2 LQKENI. This CDR3 region has 14 residues. The CDR3 region has the DNA TGTGCCAGCTCACCTGGAGCGGGATTTGAGACCCAGTACTTC. Amino acids: CASSPGAGFETQYF.

This clonotype was found a few times. DNA of the CDR3: TGCAGTGCTAGTGGGGGGGAGACCCAGTACTTC. Translation gives CSASGGETQYF. The genes are TRBV20-1 and TRBJ2-5; weak D call: TRBD2 (6 bases). The CDR3 is 11 amino acids. Germline V gene lookup returns CDR1 DFQATT and CDR2 SNEGSKA (reference sequence). The V gene lost 3 bases and the J gene lost 5 bases, with 7 bases spanning the gap.

V is TRBV7-6 and J is TRBJ2-2; 9 nucleotides agree with TRBD1. With V trimmed by 6 bases and J by 3 bases, 2 bases remained unmatched. The germline V gene has CDR1 SGHVS and CDR2 FNYEAQ. The CDR3 consists of 14 residues. The CDR3 DNA reads as TGTGCCAGCAGGACAGGGGGGTACACCGGGGAGCTGTTTTTT. Its translation: CASRTGGYTGELFF.